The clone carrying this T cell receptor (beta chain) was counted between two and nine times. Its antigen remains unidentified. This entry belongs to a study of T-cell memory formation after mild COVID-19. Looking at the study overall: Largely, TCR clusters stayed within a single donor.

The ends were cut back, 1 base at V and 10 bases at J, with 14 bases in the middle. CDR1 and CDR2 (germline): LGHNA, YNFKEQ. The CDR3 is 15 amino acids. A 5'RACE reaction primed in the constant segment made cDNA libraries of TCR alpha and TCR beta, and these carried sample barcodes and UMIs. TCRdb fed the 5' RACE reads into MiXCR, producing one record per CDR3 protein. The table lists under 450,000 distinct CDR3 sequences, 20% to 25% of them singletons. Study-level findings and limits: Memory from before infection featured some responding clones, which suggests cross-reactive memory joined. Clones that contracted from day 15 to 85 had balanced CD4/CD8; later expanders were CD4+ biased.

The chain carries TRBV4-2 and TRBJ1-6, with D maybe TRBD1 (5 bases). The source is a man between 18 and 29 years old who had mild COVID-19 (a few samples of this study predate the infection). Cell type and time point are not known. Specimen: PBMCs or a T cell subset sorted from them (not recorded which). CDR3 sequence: CASSQGGGVNSPLHF. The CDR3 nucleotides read TGTGCCAGCAGCCAAGGGGGGGGGGTCAACTCACCCCTCCACTTT.